This is a list of T cell receptor beta chains from one sample in a study of blood T cell repertoires in COVID-19. Sequencing used immunoSEQ multiplex PCR; TCRdb keeps in-frame clones, though not all of them. The table records around 130,000 clones, less than 85% of them present only once. Sequencing was done on a sample of peripheral blood. The receptors originated from a woman aged 55-69 years with acute or convalescent COVID-19. The CDR3 runs from the conserved cysteine through the conserved F or W. Fields, in order: V gene, clone size, J gene, D gene, CDR3 protein, CDR3 DNA. D genes are given only for firm matches. Rows give clone size only sometimes, using once, few, many, or a class for an expanded clone.

>TRBV5-1|-|TRBJ1-1|TRBD1
CASSLQGRTEAFF
TGCGCCAGCAGCCTACAGGGGAGGACTGAAGCTTTCTTT
>TRBV3-1/TRBV3-2|once|TRBJ2-5|TRBD1
CASSRGQAQETQYF
TGTGCCAGCAGCCGGGGACAGGCTCAAGAGACCCAGTACTTC
>TRBV5-4|-|TRBJ2-3|TRBD2
CASSLVAGGPGDTQYF
TGTGCCAGCAGCTTGGTGGCGGGGGGGCCAGGGGATACGCAGTATTTT
>TRBV7-9|-|TRBJ2-5|TRBD2
CASSPPLAGYQETQYF
TGTGCCAGCAGCCCCCCGCTAGCGGGGTACCAAGAGACCCAGTACTTC
>TRBV5-1|once|TRBJ2-3|-
CASSLEGDYTDTQYF
TGCGCCAGCAGCTTGGAAGGGGATTACACAGATACGCAGTATTTT
>TRBV11-2|-|TRBJ1-4|-
CASSLEKAGPNEKLFF
TGTGCCAGCAGCTTAGAAAAAGCAGGGCCCAATGAAAAACTGTTTTTT
>TRBV2|once|TRBJ1-1|TRBD1
CASNRGATEAFF
TGTGCCAGTAACAGGGGGGCCACTGAAGCTTTCTTT
>TRBV30|-|TRBJ1-5|-
CAFKPGSGGPQPQHF
TGTGCCTTCAAACCCGGGTCGGGGGGCCCTCAGCCCCAGCATTTT
>TRBV10-3|-|TRBJ2-3|TRBD1
CAISGGTGGAIDTQYF
TGTGCCATCAGTGGTGGGACAGGGGGCGCGATAGATACGCAGTATTTT
>TRBV13|-|TRBJ1-6|TRBD1
CASSLAPSTGVGSPLHF
TGTGCCAGCAGCTTAGCCCCCTCAACAGGGGTGGGGTCACCCCTCCACTTT
>TRBV19|-|TRBJ1-3|-
CASSITTGSGNTIYF
TGTGCCAGTAGTATTACGACGGGATCTGGAAACACCATATATTTT
>TRBV10-1|-|TRBJ2-3|-
CASSEAARSTDTQYF
TGCGCCAGCAGTGAAGCAGCTAGAAGCACAGATACGCAGTATTTT
>TRBV4-1|-|TRBJ2-7|TRBD1
CASSQGDRDGGEQYF
TGCGCCAGCAGCCAGGGTGACAGGGATGGGGGCGAACAGTACTTC
>TRBV27|-|TRBJ1-2|TRBD1
CASSRDRGNYGYTF
TGTGCCAGCAGTCGTGACAGGGGGAACTATGGCTACACCTTC
>TRBV27|-|TRBJ1-4|-
CASSFLSGNEKLFF
TGTGCCAGCAGTTTTCTTTCAGGGAACGAAAAACTGTTTTTT
>TRBV24-1|once|TRBJ2-3|TRBD1
CATSDSPGQVTDTQYF
TGTGCCACCAGTGATTCGCCGGGACAGGTGACAGATACGCAGTATTTT